The 19 T cell receptor beta chains in this list originate from one sample, sequenced in a study of blood T cell repertoires in COVID-19. TCRdb's table, derived via immunoSEQ multiplex PCR, lists solely in-frame clones and lacks some. The sample shows about 160,000 clones, about 85% of them seen only once. Sequenced input: peripheral blood. Source of these receptors: a human donor with acute or convalescent COVID-19. The donor label of this sample is uncertain.

The V gene is TRBV27, the J gene TRBJ2-2; tentative D call: TRBD2 (6 bases). V lost 8 bases and J lost 7, with 17 bases in between. The CDR3 covers 14 residues. Germline CDR1 is MNHEY and CDR2 is SMNVEV (reference sequence). CDR3 loop: CASGPSGGDGELFF. CDR3 coding DNA: TGTGCCAGCGGCCCCTCCGGCGGGGACGGGGAGCTGTTTTTT.

The V call is TRBV5-6, the J call TRBJ1-1; D is uncertain. Germline V gene sequence: CDR1 SGHDT, CDR2 YYEEEE. The ends were cut back, 0 bases at V and 10 bases at J, with 16 bases in the middle. The CDR3 contains 14 residues. The CDR3 bases are TGTGCCAGCAGCTTGGAAGGAGCCCAAGGAGGAGCTTTCTTT. This gives the protein CASSLEGAQGGAFF. The whole variable domain, remainder taken from reference TRBV5-6 and TRBJ1-1, is DAGVTQSPTHLIKTRGQQVTLRCSPKSGHDTVSWYQQALGQGPQFIFQYYEEEERQRGNFPDRFSGHQFPNYSSELNVNALLLGDSALYLCASSLEGAQGGAFFGQGTRLTVV.

This chain uses TRBV5-1 with TRBJ2-3; D call uncertain. Germline CDR1 is SGHRS and CDR2 is YFSETQ. V was cut by 4 bases and J by 2 bases, with 5 bases left in between. This CDR3 spans 12 amino acids. The CDR3 sequence is CASSLNTDTQYF. For the CDR3, the DNA is TGCGCCAGCAGCCTAAACACAGATACGCAGTATTTT. Full variable domain (missing parts from reference TRBV5-1 and TRBJ2-3): KAGVTQTPRYLIKTRGQQVTLSCSPISGHRSVSWYQQTPGQGLQFLFEYFSETQRNKGNFPGRFSGRQFSNSRSEMNVSTLELGDSALYLCASSLNTDTQYFGPGTRLTVL.

This clone was observed a single time. The chain is built from TRBV2 and TRBJ1-4, with 8 bases fitting TRBD1. The CDR3 extends over 14 amino acids. Germline trimming cut 9 bases from V and 4 bases from J; bases unmatched to any gene: 7. Germline assignment: CDR1 SNHLY and CDR2 FYNNEI. CDR3 DNA: TGTGCCAGTAGCCGGACAGGGATTAATGAAAAACTGTTTTTT. Encoded protein: CASSRTGINEKLFF.

The sample holds a few counts of this clone. The chain uses TRBV5-1 and TRBJ2-5, with D unresolved. The CDR3 runs to 14 residues. V was trimmed by 2 bases and J by 1 base, leaving 9 bases between them. Per the germline V gene, CDR1 is SGHRS and CDR2 is YFSETQ. The CDR3 sequence: CASSFSPSQETQYF. CDR3 coding DNA: TGCGCCAGCAGCTTTAGCCCTTCCCAAGAGACCCAGTACTTC.

The chain has TRBV30 and TRBJ1-1, with D unclear. Germline V CDR1 and CDR2: GTSNPN, SVGIG (reference sequence). V lost 3 bases and J 1 base, leaving 3 bases between the germline ends. The CDR3 is made up of 11 amino acids. CDR3 protein: CAWRRNTEAFF. CDR3 coding DNA: TGTGCCTGGAGGAGGAACACTGAAGCTTTCTTT.

The chain couples TRBV27 to TRBJ1-5; TRBD1 might be the D (5 bases). Germline assignment: CDR1 MNHEY and CDR2 SMNVEV (reference sequence). V was cut by 4 bases and J by 0 bases, with 13 bases left in between. This CDR3 spans 16 amino acids. CDR3 nucleotides: TGTGCCAGCAGTTCGGCAGGGCAATATAGCAATCAGCCCCAGCATTTT. Translation: CASSSAGQYSNQPQHF.

This chain connects TRBV6-4 to TRBJ1-1; D gene ambiguous. CDR1 and CDR2 from the germline V gene are MRHNA and SNTAGT. The CDR3 contains 13 residues. Trimming removed 5 bases from V and 6 bases from J, with 13 bases in between. The CDR3 loop is CASSSHPGAEAFF. In DNA form, the CDR3 reads TGTGCCAGCAGTTCTCACCCCGGGGCTGAAGCTTTCTTT.

This rearrangement joins TRBV10-1 to TRBJ1-1; D remains ambiguous. Trimming stripped 0 bases from V and 3 bases from J, with 20 bases between. The germline V gene encodes CDR1 WNHNN and CDR2 SYGVQD (reference sequence). CDR3 length: 18 residues. DNA for the CDR3: TGCGCCAGCAGTGAGTCGTCGAGGAGGGCCCCTCCCGACACTGAAGCTTTCTTT. Encoded protein: CASSESSRRAPPDTEAFF.

V and J are TRBV18 and TRBJ1-1; D call uncertain. The V gene's germline CDR1 is KGHSH and CDR2 LQKENI. This CDR3 is built from 14 residues. V lost 3 bases and J 1 base, leaving 9 bases between the germline ends. Here the CDR3 reads CASSPGAGNTEAFF. DNA of the CDR3: TGTGCCAGCTCACCGGGAGCAGGGAACACTGAAGCTTTCTTT.

This clone was seen just once. The chain combines TRBV5-1 with TRBJ2-4; D gene uncertain. The CDR3 length is 15 residues. Germline V gene lookup returns CDR1 SGHRS and CDR2 YFSETQ. V was trimmed by 0 bases and J by 1 base, leaving 8 bases between them. The CDR3 region is CASSLGRWAKNIQYF. The CDR3 coding sequence is TGCGCCAGCAGCTTGGGCCGGTGGGCCAAAAACATTCAGTACTTC.

V and J are TRBV7-9 and TRBJ1-2; 11 nucleotides match TRBD1. Germline V CDR1 and CDR2: SEHNR, FQNEAQ (reference sequence). V shed 4 bases and J 7 bases; nucleotides not matched to a gene: 20. This CDR3 region has 19 residues. The CDR3 bases are TGTGCCAGCAGCTCCCTATCCGAGAGGACAGGGGGCCGGTATAGTGGCTACACCTTC. Amino acids: CASSSLSERTGGRYSGYTF.

This clone has only a few counts. The same CDR3 arises from other DNA sequences in this sample as well. The rearrangement joins TRBV14 to TRBJ2-1, with 9 bases matching TRBD2. The V and J ends lost 1 base and 5 bases, in that order; junction bases with no gene match: 3. Looked up from germline, CDR1 is SGHDN and CDR2 is FVKESK. CDR3 length: 15 amino acids. In DNA, the CDR3 is TGTGCCAGCAGCCAAGCGCGGGGGGGTAACAATGAGCAGTTCTTC. This translates into CASSQARGGNNEQFF.

This clone has a single count. The CDR3 sequence is CAWNPGYGYTF. CDR3 in DNA: TGTGCCTGGAACCCGGGCTATGGCTACACCTTC. The chain joins TRBV30 to TRBJ1-2; D is ambiguous. The germline V and J ends were trimmed by 4 bases and 4 bases, with 7 bases remaining between them. The CDR3 runs 11 residues. CDR1 is GTSNPN, CDR2 SVGIG, per germline (reference sequence).

The V call is TRBV11-3, the J call TRBJ2-2; a weak D match, TRBD1 (6 bases). Per germline, CDR1 SGHNT and CDR2 YENEEA. Trimming stripped 3 bases from V and 2 bases from J, with 10 bases between. This CDR3 spans 15 amino acids. The DNA of the CDR3 is TGTGCCAGCAGCTTGGGGACACCCAACACCGGGGAGCTGTTTTTT. This gives the protein CASSLGTPNTGELFF.

This clone occurred a few times. The chain employs TRBV29-1 and TRBJ1-1; possible D gene TRBD1, 6 bases. V was cut by 0 bases and J by 4 bases, with 12 bases left in between. Germline V gene data show CDR1 as SQVTM and CDR2 as ANQGSEA. The CDR3 spans 14 residues. The DNA of the CDR3 is TGCAGCGTTGAAGATCGGACAGTAAGCACTGAAGCTTTCTTT. Protein product: CSVEDRTVSTEAFF.

This clone has just a few counts. V is TRBV24-1 and J is TRBJ1-5, with 8 positions matching TRBD1. The length of the CDR3 is 12 residues. Germline CDR1 reads KGHDR; CDR2 reads SFDVKD. The V gene end was trimmed by 10 bases and the J gene end by 6 bases; junction bases not matched to a gene: 4. CDR3 protein: CATGQGSQPQHF. For the CDR3, the DNA is TGTGCCACAGGACAGGGAAGTCAGCCCCAGCATTTT.

The chain is built from TRBV7-9 and TRBJ1-4, with unresolved D. From germline, CDR1 is SEHNR and CDR2 FQNEAQ (reference sequence). The CDR3 is made up of 17 amino acids. Trimming cost V 6 bases and J 7 bases, with 24 bases left between them. The CDR3 is CASSPAPYSTSGEKLFF. CDR3 in DNA: TGTGCCAGCAGTCCCGCACCATATTCGACCTCGGGTGAAAAACTGTTTTTT. Full variable domain (outside the CDR3, taken from reference TRBV7-9 and TRBJ1-4): DTGVSQNPRHKITKRGQNVTFRCDPISEHNRLYWYRQTLGQGPEFLTYFQNEAQLEKSRLLSDRFSAERPKGSFSTLEIQRTEQGDSAMYLCASSPAPYSTSGEKLFFGSGTQLSVL.

The chain combines TRBV10-2 with TRBJ2-2; D is undetermined. CDR1 and CDR2 (germline): WSHSY, SAAADI. CDR3 size: 15 residues. V was trimmed by 2 bases and J by 5 bases, leaving 12 bases between them. The CDR3 bases are TGCGCCAGCAGTGAGATCTTCGGAGATACCGGGGAGCTGTTTTTT. Protein sequence: CASSEIFGDTGELFF.